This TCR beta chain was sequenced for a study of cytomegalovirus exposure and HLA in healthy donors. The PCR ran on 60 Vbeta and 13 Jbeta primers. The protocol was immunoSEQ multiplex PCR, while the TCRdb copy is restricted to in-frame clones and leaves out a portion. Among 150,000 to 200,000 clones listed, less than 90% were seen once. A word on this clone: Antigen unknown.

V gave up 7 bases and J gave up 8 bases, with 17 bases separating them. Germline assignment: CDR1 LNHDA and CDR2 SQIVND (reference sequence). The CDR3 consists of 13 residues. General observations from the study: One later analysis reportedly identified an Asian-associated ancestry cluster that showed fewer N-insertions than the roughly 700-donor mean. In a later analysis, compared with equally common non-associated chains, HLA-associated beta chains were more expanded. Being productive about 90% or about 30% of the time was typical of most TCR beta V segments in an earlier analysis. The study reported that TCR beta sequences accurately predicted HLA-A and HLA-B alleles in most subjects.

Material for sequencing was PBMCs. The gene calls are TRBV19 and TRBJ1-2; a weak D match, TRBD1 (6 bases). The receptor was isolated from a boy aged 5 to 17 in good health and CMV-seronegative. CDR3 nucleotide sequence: TGTGCCAGTACTCCATCAGGGGCTCGGGGCTACACCTTC. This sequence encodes CASTPSGARGYTF.